Listed below are T cell receptor beta chains from one sample, sequenced in a study of patients and donors after allogeneic stem cell transplantation. TCRdb re-analysed the RT-PCR reads in MiXCR, keeping a single row per CDR3 protein. The data contain some 230,000 distinct CDR3 sequences, 12% to 15% of them singletons. Sequencing was carried out using blood, either unsorted or a sorted T cell fraction (not recorded which). The source is a human donor who was either an allogeneic HSCT recipient or a stem cell or donor lymphocyte infusion donor (not recorded which). It is not recorded whose cells these are; they may come from a transplant donor. Each CDR3 is given with its conserved first and last residue. A D gene is named only where the DNA matches it firmly. Expanded clones get a size class; other rows say once, few or many, or leave the size out.

v_gene,j_gene,d_gene,abundance,CDR3nt,CDR3aa
TRBV20-1,TRBJ1-5,.,.,TGCAGTGCTAGAGACCAGGGAGGGCCCCAGCATTTT,CSARDQGGPQHF
TRBV20-1,TRBJ2-1,TRBD2,many,TGCAGTGCTAGAGACCCGGTAGCGGGAGTGGGCAATGAGCAGTTCTTC,CSARDPVAGVGNEQFF
TRBV6-1,TRBJ1-2,TRBD1,few,TGTGCCAGCAGTACTCCCACAGGGGCGTCAAGGAATGGCTACACCTTC,CASSTPTGASRNGYTF
TRBV7-3,TRBJ2-1,.,.,TGTGCCAGCAGCATCGGACCTCAAAATGAGCAGTTCTTC,CASSIGPQNEQFF
TRBV19,TRBJ2-5,.,few,TGTGCCAGTAGTCCCCGGGATAGCGCGTTAGGATTTGTAGAGACCCAGTACTTC,CASSPRDSALGFVETQYF
TRBV7-3,TRBJ2-1,.,.,TGTGCCAGCAGCCCATCGAGGGGGGCGCGGTACAATGAGCAGTTCTTC,CASSPSRGARYNEQFF
TRBV6-5,TRBJ2-7,TRBD1,few,TGTGCCAGCAGTTACGCAAGGCAGGGGGCTCAGTACTTC,CASSYARQGAQYF
TRBV7-7,TRBJ2-1,.,few,.,CASSTSGGNEQFF
TRBV6-2/TRBV6-3,TRBJ1-4,.,few,TGTGCCAGCGGCCAGAGGGTCAGGGCCGGAGAAAAACTGTTTTTT,CASGQRVRAGEKLFF
TRBV7-9,TRBJ1-4,.,many,TGTGCCAGCAGCCCCCGGGGCCCGCATGAAAAACTGTTTTTT,CASSPRGPHEKLFF
TRBV12-3/TRBV12-4,TRBJ2-5,.,.,TGTGCCAGCAGTCAATCAGGGGTACGGCAAGAGACCCAGTACTTC,CASSQSGVRQETQYF
TRBV10-2,TRBJ2-3,TRBD1,few,TGCGCCAGCAGCAATGGACAGGGAAGCACAGATACGCAGTATTTT,CASSNGQGSTDTQYF
TRBV5-1,TRBJ2-3,.,.,TGCGCCAGCAGCGACTCACCCACAGATACGCAGTATTTT,CASSDSPTDTQYF
TRBV5-6,TRBJ2-7,TRBD1,many,TGTGCCAGCAGCTTGGGACAGGGGACCCCCTACGAGCAGTACTTC,CASSLGQGTPYEQYF
TRBV10-3,TRBJ1-2,.,few,TGTGCCATCAGAGCAGCGGGGGACTACAATGGCTACACCTTC,CAIRAAGDYNGYTF
TRBV5-1,TRBJ2-1,TRBD2,few,TGCGCCAGCAGCTTGGAAGTAGCGGGAGCGACGGGTGAGCAGTTCTTC,CASSLEVAGATGEQFF
TRBV5-4,TRBJ1-1,.,many,TGTGCCAGCAGCTTGACCAAGGGAGAGAACACTGAAGCTTTCTTT,CASSLTKGENTEAFF
TRBV12-3/TRBV12-4,TRBJ1-5,.,.,TGTGCCAGCAGTTTAGGGGGGCCCGGCGGGCAGCCCCAGCATTTT,CASSLGGPGGQPQHF
TRBV7-6,TRBJ1-2,.,many,TGTGCCAGCAGCAATCGAGACAGAAATGGCTACACCTTC,CASSNRDRNGYTF
TRBV7-9,TRBJ2-1,TRBD2,few,TGTGCCAGCAGCTTGCTTAGCGGGGGGAACAATGAGCAGTTCTTC,CASSLLSGGNNEQFF
TRBV20-1,TRBJ1-5,TRBD1,few,TGCAGTGCCTACCCTGGGACAGGGCAGAATCAGCCCCAGCATTTT,CSAYPGTGQNQPQHF
TRBV20-1,TRBJ1-5,.,few,TGCAGTGCGTGGGACTATAGCAATCAGCCCCAGCATTTT,CSAWDYSNQPQHF
TRBV24-1,TRBJ2-7,TRBD1,.,TGTGCCACCAGGGGGGCGACAGGGGGTCCCTACGAGCAGTACTTC,CATRGATGGPYEQYF
TRBV6-1,TRBJ2-5,TRBD2,.,TGTGCCAGCAGTGGACTAGCGGGGGGTGGTGAGACCCAGTACTTC,CASSGLAGGGETQYF
TRBV5-1,TRBJ2-2,.,.,TGCGCCAGCAGCCCCCGGGGGCAGACGAACACCGGGGAGCTGTTTTTT,CASSPRGQTNTGELFF
TRBV7-8,TRBJ2-1,.,.,TGTGCCAGCAGACTCGGACCGAGGAGCTCCTACAATGAGCAGTTCTTC,CASRLGPRSSYNEQFF
TRBV2,TRBJ1-4,.,few,TGTGCCAGCAGTGAATTTGGTGGCTCTAATGAAAAACTGTTTTTT,CASSEFGGSNEKLFF
TRBV12-3/TRBV12-4,TRBJ2-5,TRBD2,many,TGTGCCAGCAGTCCAGCGGGGGGCGGGGGGTTATCGTACCAAGAGACCCAGTACTTC,CASSPAGGGGLSYQETQYF
TRBV19,TRBJ2-3,.,few,TGTGCCAGTGCAAAGGGGGAAGGGGCAGATACGCAGTATTTT,CASAKGEGADTQYF
TRBV2,TRBJ2-5,.,many,TGTGCCAGCAGTGATTCGGCAGGGATGGGGGTCCAAGAGACCCAGTACTTC,CASSDSAGMGVQETQYF
TRBV29-1,TRBJ1-1,.,many,TGCAGCGTTGAAGACCCTCGGGCAGTTTGGAACACTGAAGCTTTCTTT,CSVEDPRAVWNTEAFF
TRBV27,TRBJ1-1,.,few,TGTGCCAGCAGTTTATCGGGACGGGTAATGAACACTGAAGCTTTCTTT,CASSLSGRVMNTEAFF
TRBV20-1,TRBJ2-3,TRBD2,few,TGCAGTGCTAGGAGCGGGAGAGATACGCAGTATTTT,CSARSGRDTQYF
TRBV25-1,TRBJ1-1,TRBD1,many,TGTGCCAGCAGTGCCCTGGGACAGGGGGGAACTGAAGCTTTCTTT,CASSALGQGGTEAFF
TRBV5-1,TRBJ2-2,.,many,TGCGCCAGCAGCCTTACAGTTTCCGGGGAGCTGTTTTTT,CASSLTVSGELFF
TRBV4-1,TRBJ1-2,.,few,TGCGCCAGCAGCCAAGGGGTGGGGGGCTACACCTTC,CASSQGVGGYTF
TRBV3-1,TRBJ2-5,.,.,TGTGCCAGCAGCCCAACGCAGATACAAGAGACCCAGTACTTC,CASSPTQIQETQYF
TRBV15,TRBJ1-4,.,many,TGTGCCACCAGCAGAGATCGCGGAAATGAAAAACTGTTTTTT,CATSRDRGNEKLFF
TRBV7-2,TRBJ2-4,TRBD2,many,TGTGCCAGCAGCGTCGGGACTAGCGACAAAAACATTCAGTACTTC,CASSVGTSDKNIQYF
TRBV4-3,TRBJ1-2,TRBD1,few,TGCGCCAGCAGCCAAGATCCCAGGGGGCGAACAGCTAACTATGGCTACACCTTC,CASSQDPRGRTANYGYTF
TRBV4-1,TRBJ2-5,.,many,TGCGCCAGCAGCCGTGGGGGGACCCAGTACTTC,CASSRGGTQYF
TRBV7-2,TRBJ1-2,.,.,TGTGCCAGCAGCTCCCGAGGTGGCTACACCTTC,CASSSRGGYTF
TRBV15,TRBJ2-5,TRBD2,few,TGTGCCACCAGCAGATCCAGCGGGAGGGGTGAAGAGACCCAGTACTTC,CATSRSSGRGEETQYF
TRBV24-1,TRBJ1-5,.,many,TGTGCCACCAGTGATTTGGTCGGGGACGGGGGAGCCCAGCATTTT,CATSDLVGDGGAQHF
TRBV6-2/TRBV6-3,TRBJ2-6,.,many,TGTGCCACCCAACAGGAATACCTCTTCGGGGCCAACGTCCTGACTTTC,CATQQEYLFGANVLTF
TRBV5-1,TRBJ2-3,TRBD1,few,TGCGCCAGCAGCTTGGGTCAGGGGGCAGATACGCAGTATTTT,CASSLGQGADTQYF
TRBV12-3/TRBV12-4,TRBJ1-2,.,many,TGTGCCAGCAGGGGGGGAATCGGGGATGGCTACACCTTC,CASRGGIGDGYTF
TRBV5-1,TRBJ2-7,.,many,TGCGCCAGCAGCTTGTGGGCAGATTCCTACGAGCAGTACTTC,CASSLWADSYEQYF